This paragraph reports one TCR beta chain. Its target is unknown. Germline V gives CDR1 MNHEY, CDR2 SMNVEV (reference sequence). CDR3 size: 16 residues. The data derive from a study of monozygotic twins with inflammatory bowel disease. TCRdb reprocessed the 5' RACE reads and keeps a single row for each CDR3 protein, giving no DNA. The sample table sets out some 170,000 distinct CDR3 sequences. Study-level points and caveats: Immunosuppressive treatments were not uniform, and this may have added variability to patient repertoires.

The receptor was derived from a human donor with ulcerative colitis or Crohn's disease, or a healthy co-twin of an affected twin (not recorded which). The sequencing sample was made of blood. The chain has TRBV27 and TRBJ2-1; the TCRdb D gene call, TRBD2, has no DNA to confirm it. The CDR3 sequence: CASSSLTSGRANEQFF.